The rows below give T cell receptor beta chains drawn from one sample of a study of blood T cells in healthy people across ages. TCRdb reprocessed the 5' RACE reads with MiXCR, giving one entry per CDR3 protein. The sample holds 1.5 million or so distinct CDR3 sequences, roughly two fifths seen once. The sample taken for sequencing was blood. The receptors derive from a woman between 18 and 29 years old in good health. The CDR3 runs from the conserved cysteine through the conserved F or W. The order of the fields is J gene, D gene, V gene, clone size, CDR3 DNA, CDR3 protein. D genes are given only for firm matches. Only some rows state a clone size, as once, few, many or a class for expanded clones.

>TRBJ2-1|TRBD1|TRBV12-3/TRBV12-4|.
TGTGCCAGCAGTCCAGTGAGGGGGCGAACAGGTAACGAAGAGCAGTTCTTC
CASSPVRGRTGNEEQFF
>TRBJ2-1|.|TRBV10-3|.
TGTGCCATCAGTGCCGGGGGACCAGTCTACAATGAGCAGTTCTTC
CAISAGGPVYNEQFF
>TRBJ1-5|.|TRBV4-3|.
TGCGCCAGCAGCCATTCAAGGCCACAGCCCCAGCATTTT
CASSHSRPQPQHF
>TRBJ2-1|.|TRBV4-2|.
TGTGCCAGCAGCCAAGAGCGCCAGGGGTATGATGAGCAGTTCTTC
CASSQERQGYDEQFF
>TRBJ1-2|TRBD1|TRBV15|.
TGTGCCACCAGCAGTCGGGGGGGCCAGGGGGAGTTCGTCTATGGCTACACCTTC
CATSSRGGQGEFVYGYTF
>TRBJ2-7|TRBD2|TRBV6-2/TRBV6-3|.
TGTGCCAGCAGTTACCCAAGACTAGCGGGAGGAGTCAGTTACGAGCAGTACTTC
CASSYPRLAGGVSYEQYF
>TRBJ2-2|TRBD2|TRBV27|few
TGTGCCAGCAGTTTATCTAGCGGGGGGGCCGGGGAGCTGTTTTTT
CASSLSSGGAGELFF
>TRBJ2-1|.|TRBV13|few
TGTGCCAGCAGCTTACTAGCGAGCAACAATGAGCAGTTCTTC
CASSLLASNNEQFF
>TRBJ2-3|.|TRBV20-1|.
TGCAGTGCTCTCCGGGACACTCCCCCAGATACGCAGTATTTT
CSALRDTPPDTQYF
>TRBJ2-7|.|TRBV27|.
TGTGCCAGCAGTTTATTTAACAGGCCCCCACGGGAGAGCTACGAGCAGTACTTC
CASSLFNRPPRESYEQYF
>TRBJ2-5|.|TRBV7-9|.
TGTGCCAGCAGCTTAGCGTCGGAGACCCAGTACTTC
CASSLASETQYF
>TRBJ2-1|.|TRBV4-3|once
TGCGCCAGCAGCCAAGATATGGGGTCCTACTACAATGAGCAGTTCTTC
CASSQDMGSYYNEQFF
>TRBJ2-5|.|TRBV4-3|.
TGCGCCAGCAGCTCTGGACACCCTAGCAATGAGCAGTACTTC
CASSSGHPSNEQYF
>TRBJ2-5|.|TRBV7-3|.
TGTGCCAGCAGCTTAATGACGGGAACCTACAATGAGCAGTACTTC
CASSLMTGTYNEQYF
>TRBJ2-5|.|TRBV9|.
TGTGCCAGCAGCGTAGAAGGGTTATCCTACAATGAGCAGTACTTC
CASSVEGLSYNEQYF
>TRBJ2-7|TRBD2|TRBV9|.
TGTGCCAGCAGCGTAGCCCCGGCGGGGGGCTACAATGAGCAGTACTTC
CASSVAPAGGYNEQYF
>TRBJ1-1|TRBD1|TRBV19|.
TGTGCCAGTCGAGGGACAGCCCCGAACACTGAAGCTTTCTTT
CASRGTAPNTEAFF
>TRBJ1-2|TRBD1|TRBV10-3|.
TGTGCCATCACCCTAGGACAGGGGGCGGACGGCTACACCTTC
CAITLGQGADGYTF
>TRBJ2-7|TRBD1|TRBV5-1|few
TGCGCCAGCAGCCAGGGACAGTTTTTCTCCTACGAGCAGTACTTC
CASSQGQFFSYEQYF
>TRBJ1-5|.|TRBV4-3|few
TGCGCCAGCAGCCAAGATGTGGGAGGCAATCAGCCCCAGCATTTT
CASSQDVGGNQPQHF
>TRBJ1-2|TRBD1|TRBV20-1|many
TGCAGTGCTACGGGACAGAACTATGGCTACACCTTC
CSATGQNYGYTF
>TRBJ2-1|TRBD2|TRBV20-1|.
TGCAGTGCTAGATCGGGAGCGGGGGGGTACAATGAGCAGTTCTTC
CSARSGAGGYNEQFF
>TRBJ2-7|.|TRBV7-2|few
TGTGCCAGCAGCACCCACAGATACGAGCAGTACTTC
CASSTHRYEQYF
>TRBJ2-1|TRBD2|TRBV29-1|.
TGCAGCGTTCGCGGTATAGCGGGAGGTGTAAATGAGCAGTTCTTC
CSVRGIAGGVNEQFF
>TRBJ2-1|TRBD1|TRBV7-6|.
TGTGCCAGCAGCCGACAGGGAGTGAGCTCGTACAATGAGCAGTTCTTC
CASSRQGVSSYNEQFF
>TRBJ2-1|.|TRBV6-6|few
TGTGCCAGCAGTTACGACCGGGGAGGAAGGAATGAGCAGTTCTTC
CASSYDRGGRNEQFF
>TRBJ2-7|.|TRBV11-2|few
TGTGCCAGCAGCTCCCGGTCGGGCGAGCAGTACTTC
CASSSRSGEQYF
>TRBJ1-4|.|TRBV5-1|.
TGCGCCAGCAGCTTGAACAGGGCTGAAGAAAAACTGTTTTTT
CASSLNRAEEKLFF
>TRBJ2-1|TRBD2|TRBV20-1|.
TGCAGTGCTAGCGGGAGGCTTATTGACAATGAGCAGTTCTTC
CSASGRLIDNEQFF
>TRBJ2-7|.|TRBV7-2|.
TGTGCCAGCAGCTTAGAGATGGGAGCGTCCTACGAGCAGTACTTC
CASSLEMGASYEQYF
>TRBJ2-5|.|TRBV11-3|.
TGTGCCAGCAGCTTAGATTCGATGGCGGGAAGGACTGAGCAGTACTTC
CASSLDSMAGRTEQYF
>TRBJ2-1|TRBD1|TRBV27|.
TGTGCCAGCAGTAGACAGGGGGTAATCAATGAGCAGTTCTTC
CASSRQGVINEQFF
>TRBJ2-6|TRBD1|TRBV5-1|.
TGCGCCAGCAGCTTGGTTGGACAGGTACCTGGTGGGGCCAACGTCCTGACTTTC
CASSLVGQVPGGANVLTF
>TRBJ2-7|.|TRBV7-2|once
TGTGCCAGCAGCTTAGCTACGACTGCTAGGGAGCAGTACTTC
CASSLATTAREQYF
>TRBJ2-3|.|TRBV7-2|.
TGTGCCAGCAGCAATGGCGGGTATAGCACAGATACGCAGTATTTT
CASSNGGYSTDTQYF
>TRBJ2-1|TRBD2|TRBV10-3|.
TGTGCCATCAGTGAAGGACTAGCGGGGGGCGATGAGCAGTTCTTC
CAISEGLAGGDEQFF
>TRBJ1-6|.|TRBV12-3/TRBV12-4|few
TGTGCCAGCAGTTTCGGGACACAAACCTCACCCCTCCACTTT
CASSFGTQTSPLHF
>TRBJ1-2|TRBD1|TRBV6-5|.
TGTGCCAGCAGTTACCTAGGCGGGGACAGGGACGATGGCTACACCTTC
CASSYLGGDRDDGYTF
>TRBJ2-1|TRBD1|TRBV7-9|many
TGTGCCAGCAACCAAGGGGGGACAGGGGGTCGTGATGAGCAGTTCTTC
CASNQGGTGGRDEQFF
>TRBJ2-5|.|TRBV12-3/TRBV12-4|many
TGTGCCAGCAGTTTTCTTGCAACGAAGGATACCCAGTACTTC
CASSFLATKDTQYF
>TRBJ2-3|.|TRBV4-2|.
TGTGCCAGCAGCCAAGCAAACTACGCCCGGCCGGATACGCAGTATTTT
CASSQANYARPDTQYF
>TRBJ1-6|.|TRBV20-1|once
TGCAGTGCTAGAGATGCTCGGACAGCCAATTCACCCCTCCACTTT
CSARDARTANSPLHF
>TRBJ1-2|.|TRBV14|.
TGTGCCAGCAGCCAAGGGGTGTTCGACTATGGTTACACCTTC
CASSQGVFDYGYTF
>TRBJ2-7|.|TRBV11-3|.
TGTGCCAGCAGCTTAATATTACTGGGACATTGCTACGAGCAGTACTTC
CASSLILLGHCYEQYF
>TRBJ2-1|TRBD1|TRBV5-6|.
TGTGCCAGCAGCTTGCAGGGGGCCACCTACAATAAGCAGTTCTTC
CASSLQGATYNKQFF
>TRBJ1-2|.|TRBV20-1|few
TGCAGTGCCCCCACCCGGGGGATTAACTATGGCTACACCTTC
CSAPTRGINYGYTF
>TRBJ2-7|.|TRBV4-2|.
TGTGCCAGCAGCCAAGTTCTTGGCACTACCTCCTACGAGCAGTACTTC
CASSQVLGTTSYEQYF
>TRBJ2-3|TRBD2|TRBV7-2|many
TGTGCCAGCAGCTCCGGACTAGCGGAGCCTAGCACAGATACGCAGTATTTT
CASSSGLAEPSTDTQYF
>TRBJ1-1|.|TRBV29-1|.
TGCAGCGTGGTTGGGGGTGGCACTGAAGCTTTCTTT
CSVVGGGTEAFF
>TRBJ2-7|TRBD2|TRBV7-2|.
TGTGCCAGCAGCTTAGGGTCCGGGGGGGCAACCTACGAGCAGTACTTC
CASSLGSGGATYEQYF